This T cell receptor beta chain was sequenced in a study of PD-1 blockade in classical Hodgkin lymphoma. The study's findings and limits: Underlying causes for the observed repertoire differences were not defined, possibly disease activity or prior therapy. Reported findings placed baseline TCR diversity lower in newly diagnosed patients (compared with healthy donors).

As for time point: newly diagnosed, previously untreated cHL patient sample. Serving as comparison were PBMCs from newly diagnosed, untreated classical Hodgkin lymphoma, which were sequenced alongside the relapsed/refractory trial patients. About this clone: The antigen is not known.

Clones were sequenced by immunoSEQ multiplex PCR, and TCRdb holds only the in-frame ones, with some missing. The sample holds 15,000 to 20,000 clones, roughly 90% seen once. Input material: peripheral blood mononuclear cells (PBMCs). This sequence was found in a human donor with classical Hodgkin lymphoma.

DNA for the CDR3: TGTGCCAGCTCACCACGGTTCCGGGAGGCGGAGACCCAGTACTTC. This encodes CASSPRFREAETQYF. The gene calls are TRBV18 and TRBJ2-5; 7 positions match TRBD2. J gave up 5 bases and V 1 base, and 7 bases lay outside the gene matches. The CDR3 runs 15 residues. Germline values: CDR1 KGHSH, CDR2 LQKENI.